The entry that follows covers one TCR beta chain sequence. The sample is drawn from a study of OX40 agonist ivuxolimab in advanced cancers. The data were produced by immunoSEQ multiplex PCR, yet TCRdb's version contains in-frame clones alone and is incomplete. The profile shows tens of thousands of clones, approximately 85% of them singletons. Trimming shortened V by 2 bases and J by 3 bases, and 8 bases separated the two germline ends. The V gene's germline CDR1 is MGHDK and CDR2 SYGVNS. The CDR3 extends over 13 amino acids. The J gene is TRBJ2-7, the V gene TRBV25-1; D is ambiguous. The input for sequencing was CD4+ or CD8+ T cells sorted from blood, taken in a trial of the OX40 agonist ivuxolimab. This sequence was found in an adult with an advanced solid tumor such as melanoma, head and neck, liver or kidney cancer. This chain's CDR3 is CASSEGAYYEQYF. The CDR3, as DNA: TGTGCCAGCAGTGAAGGTGCCTACTACGAGCAGTACTTC.